This entry features one TCR beta chain sequence. Which antigen it targets is not known. No base-level quality is on record; no much larger clone is a single base apart. The CDR3 regions of human TCRbeta chains were analyzed by immunosequencing. In the authors' own workflow: TCRs in the repertoires were compared against a reference library of SARS-CoV-2-specific TCRs that had been generated with the MIRA antigen-specificity platform. Breadth was defined as the fraction of unique TCRs that were SARS-CoV-2-associated. Depth was defined as the fraction of total T cells that were SARS-CoV-2-associated. Each spike-specific TCR was assigned to its reactive spike region and to a CD4 or CD8 class using the MIRA data. Log10-transformed breadth and depth values were compared by one-way ANOVA with Sidak's multiple comparisons tests. TCRdb obtained this table from immuneACCESS and retained in-frame rearrangements with V and J assigned. These tables miss some clones; where compared with another copy, unresolved V genes account for less than half of the shortfall, and the remainder is unexplained. The V and J calls and clone size were taken over from that table, and D and trimming were inferred from the DNA. The sample contains over 85,000 clones, about 87% of them found a single time. The ten largest clones add up to roughly 15% of the sample.

The record originates from a study of T cell responses to AZD1222 COVID-19 vaccine (TCRdb year 2021). With respect to the entire study: TCR sequencing covered some 250 trial participants: 200 to 220 given two doses of AZD1222 and 26 given two doses of MenACWY control vaccine. Enrollment into the trials was organized by age into subgroups of 18-55, 56-69 and 70-plus years, and those subgroups contained roughly 160, 29 and 62 TCR-sequenced participants, respectively.

Explained via the paper, the time point label denotes: about 28 days (+/-7) after the second vaccine dose. AZD1222 recipients given second doses at about 4 weeks or at about 12 weeks were pooled, since spike-specific TCR depth and breadth were not found to differ between the two schedules. Vaccinee samples were obtained from the UK trials COV001 and COV002, which included a single-blind randomized controlled phase 2/3 trial of AZD1222 (ChAdOx1 nCoV-19) in healthy adults. For TCRbeta chain sequencing, PBMC samples were collected from trial participants at day 0 and at day 28 after the second dose. The full study reports these points: The 56-69-year group was small, and its depth increase did not reach significance, likely because of low power. Epitopes outside the regions mutated in the B.1.351 and B.1.1.7 variants were reportedly recognized by nearly half of the unique spike-specific TCRs. Participants were mostly white British and included more females than males, and it was suggested by the authors that clonal diversity may have been underestimated. Because no samples from the day 14 peak response were available, repertoires could be characterized only after the peak T cell response. Vaccine-associated CD4 TCRs spanned the whole spike protein, with dominant responses in regions 160-218 and 743-854. Conclusions about previously exposed vaccinees were limited because only six AZD1222 recipients were SARS-CoV-2 seropositive at baseline. A significant rise in spike-specific TCR breadth and depth was observed after two AZD1222 doses relative to day 0 and relative to MenACWY recipients.

This receptor was identified in an adult who received the AZD1222 COVID-19 vaccine. The sequencing here drew on peripheral blood, taken 28 days after the second AZD1222 dose.

The sequence in DNA is TGTGCCAGCAGTTTAAAACATTTGAACACTGAAGCTTTCTTT. It codes for CASSLKHLNTEAFF. The rearranged segments are TRBV28 and TRBJ1-1, with the D gene uncertain. The CDR3 runs 14 residues from the cysteine to the phenylalanine. The DNA shown is the 42-base CDR3, in frame from base 1. Trimming at the junction amounts to 2 bases on V and 0 bases on J, and the germline ends lie 7 bases apart. Reading the germline V gene gives CDR1 MDHEN and CDR2 SYDVKM.